These T cell receptor beta chains were read from a single sample in a study of cytomegalovirus exposure and HLA in healthy donors. This table comes from immunoSEQ multiplex PCR, and its TCRdb copy is limited to in-frame clones, with some not included. Of some 110,000 clones in the sample, roughly three fifths are singletons; the top ten hold about 8.9%. The sequenced material came from PBMCs. The receptors were sampled from a woman between 40 and 50 years old in good health and CMV-seropositive. The conserved cysteine and the conserved F or W are not part of the CDR3 here. The order of the fields is V gene, clone size, J gene, CDR3 length, CDR3 protein. Size is omitted from some rows. Given values are once, few, many or a class for expanded clones.

V gene: TRBV7-7
clone size: .
J gene: TRBJ2-5
CDR3 length: 12
CDR3 protein: ASSLGYSVETQY

V gene: TRBV29-1
clone size: .
J gene: TRBJ2-2
CDR3 length: 12
CDR3 protein: SARTGGSGGELF

V gene: TRBV7-9
clone size: .
J gene: TRBJ1-2
CDR3 length: 13
CDR3 protein: ASNPRGQGIYGYT

V gene: TRBV5-5
clone size: .
J gene: TRBJ2-7
CDR3 length: 13
CDR3 protein: ASSPDGQGPYEQY

V gene: TRBV10-2
clone size: few
J gene: TRBJ1-1
CDR3 length: 12
CDR3 protein: ASSVSGMVHEAF

V gene: TRBV5-6
clone size: .
J gene: TRBJ2-7
CDR3 length: 11
CDR3 protein: ASSPGTQYEQY

V gene: TRBV6-5
clone size: once
J gene: TRBJ2-7
CDR3 length: 12
CDR3 protein: ASRSNQDSYEQY

V gene: TRBV5-1
clone size: .
J gene: TRBJ2-7
CDR3 length: 11
CDR3 protein: ASNPGQGYEQY

V gene: TRBV29-1
clone size: .
J gene: TRBJ2-5
CDR3 length: 11
CDR3 protein: SVEPAGLGTQY

V gene: TRBV7-8
clone size: .
J gene: TRBJ2-7
CDR3 length: 13
CDR3 protein: ASSLARDTTYEQY

V gene: TRBV19
clone size: .
J gene: TRBJ1-5
CDR3 length: 13
CDR3 protein: ASSPTGGGDQPQH

V gene: TRBV9
clone size: .
J gene: TRBJ2-3
CDR3 length: 13
CDR3 protein: ASSVVAASTDTQY

V gene: TRBV28
clone size: .
J gene: TRBJ1-1
CDR3 length: 12
CDR3 protein: ASSSTGQGTEAF

V gene: TRBV4-2
clone size: few
J gene: TRBJ2-3
CDR3 length: 14
CDR3 protein: ASSPSRAGSTDTQY

V gene: TRBV23-1
clone size: .
J gene: TRBJ2-1
CDR3 length: 18
CDR3 protein: ASSQSGQVLLSYTYNEQF

V gene: TRBV6-1
clone size: .
J gene: TRBJ1-4
CDR3 length: 13
CDR3 protein: ASIREPATNEKLF

V gene: TRBV15
clone size: .
J gene: TRBJ1-1
CDR3 length: 13
CDR3 protein: ATSAPRDRNTEAF

V gene: TRBV6-5
clone size: .
J gene: TRBJ2-7
CDR3 length: 13
CDR3 protein: ASQTDRASSYEQY

V gene: TRBV28
clone size: .
J gene: TRBJ2-1
CDR3 length: 12
CDR3 protein: ASTTAHQGTEQF

V gene: TRBV25-1
clone size: once
J gene: TRBJ1-1
CDR3 length: 11
CDR3 protein: ASSQGGPTEAF

V gene: TRBV19
clone size: .
J gene: TRBJ2-6
CDR3 length: 13
CDR3 protein: ASSVAGTGANVLT

V gene: TRBV6-5
clone size: once
J gene: TRBJ1-2
CDR3 length: 13
CDR3 protein: ASSYSGGVNYGYT

V gene: TRBV7-9
clone size: .
J gene: TRBJ2-2
CDR3 length: 14
CDR3 protein: SSSLGTGAGTGELF